This T cell receptor (beta chain) was documented in a study of CD8 T cells in ankylosing spondylitis. Points from the study as a whole: Typical of ankylosing spondylitis blood, it appeared, was a TCR beta motif of fewer than 10 highly homologous variants. Reportedly, matched ankylosing spondylitis synovial fluid was significantly enriched for disease-linked clones.

Details on this clonotype: Its antigen is not known.

Making the TCR beta libraries involved quantitative 5'-RACE with molecular barcodes. TCRdb reprocessed the 5' RACE reads with MiXCR, giving one entry per CDR3 protein. The sample gives about 540,000 distinct CDR3 sequences, roughly 13% of which show up once; approximately 6.2% is in the top ten. The J segment lost 3 bases and the V segment lost 6 bases, leaving 10 bases of the junction unmatched. In germline, CDR1 is DFQATT, CDR2 SNEGSKA (reference sequence). The length of the CDR3 is 15 residues. V gene TRBV20-1 combines with J gene TRBJ2-1, with 8 bases identical to TRBD2. The sample consisted of blood, either unsorted or a sorted T cell fraction (not recorded which). This TCR came from a male donor with ankylosing spondylitis. The CDR3 nucleotides are TGCAGTGCGCCTCCGGGACTAGAGAACTACAATGAGCAGTTCTTC. Residues: CSAPPGLENYNEQFF.